The 27 T cell receptor beta chains reported below all come from one sample, sequenced in a study of cytomegalovirus exposure and HLA in healthy donors (dated by TCRdb to 2016 to 2017). Library creation used the immunoSEQ multiplex PCR assay. A mixture of 60 forward primers for TCR Vbeta segments and 13 reverse primers for TCR Jbeta segments was used in the multiplex PCR. TCRdb stores this immuneACCESS table with in-frame sequences only. Part of the clones is absent; in the studies checked, under half of the shortfall reflects unresolved V genes, and no reason is known for the rest. The sample table lists roughly 200,000 clones, 70% to 90% of them with a count of one. The ten largest clones capture 2.9% of the sample. Sample: PBMCs. These TCRs come from a man aged 30 to 45 in good health and CMV-seronegative.

V and J are TRBV5-1 and TRBJ2-7; maybe TRBD1 (6 bases). Germline CDR1 SGHRS, CDR2 YFSETQ. This CDR3 region has 14 residues. Trimming removed 0 bases from V and 1 base from J, with 8 bases in between. The CDR3 spells CASSLDRASYEQYF. CDR3 DNA sequence: TGCGCCAGCAGCTTGGACAGGGCGTCCTACGAGCAGTACTTC. Filled out from reference TRBV5-1 and TRBJ2-7, the complete variable domain reads KAGVTQTPRYLIKTRGQQVTLSCSPISGHRSVSWYQQTPGQGLQFLFEYFSETQRNKGNFPGRFSGRQFSNSRSEMNVSTLELGDSALYLCASSLDRASYEQYFGPGTRLTVT.

The chain uses TRBV7-2 and TRBJ2-2; no clear D gene. The germline V gene has CDR1 SGHTA and CDR2 FQGNSA. Trimming shortened V by 5 bases and J by 5 bases, and 3 bases separated the two germline ends. CDR3 length: 11 amino acids. CDR3 protein: CASSLTGELFF. The CDR3 DNA reads TGTGCCAGCAGCCTGACCGGGGAGCTGTTTTTT.

Only one count was recorded for this clone. V usage is TRBV11-2 and J usage is TRBJ2-7; tentative D call: TRBD2 (5 bases). The CDR3 has 17 residues. Germline V gene lookup returns CDR1 SGHAT and CDR2 FQNNGV. The ends were cut back, 1 base at V and 5 bases at J, with 21 bases in the middle. CDR3 DNA: TGTGCCAGCAGCTTAGGGTCGGTCCGGACTCCTCGGGACGAGCAGTACTTC. Amino acid sequence: CASSLGSVRTPRDEQYF. Full variable domain (rest looked up from reference TRBV11-2 and TRBJ2-7): EAGVAQSPRYKIIEKRQSVAFWCNPISGHATLYWYQQILGQGPKLLIQFQNNGVVDDSQLPKDRFSAERLKGVDSTLKIQPAKLEDSAVYLCASSLGSVRTPRDEQYFGPGTRLTVT.

The gene calls are TRBV13 and TRBJ1-1; a weak D match, TRBD1 (6 bases). The V end was cut by 4 bases, the J end by 0 bases, with 9 bases between. The length of the CDR3 is 14 residues. Germline V gene data show CDR1 as PRHDT and CDR2 as FYEKMQ (reference sequence). This CDR3 is CASSWTELNTEAFF. The CDR3 DNA follows: TGTGCCAGCAGCTGGACAGAATTGAACACTGAAGCTTTCTTT.

The rearrangement joins TRBV19 to TRBJ1-4, with TRBD1 as a possible D gene (6 bases). This CDR3 contains 13 residues. The germline V gene has CDR1 LNHDA and CDR2 SQIVND (reference sequence). Trimming took off 5 bases at V and 6 bases at J, with 10 bases between the two ends. The DNA of the CDR3 is TGTGCCAGTAGTGAGGCAGGGGATGAAAAACTGTTTTTT. This sequence encodes CASSEAGDEKLFF.

V gene TRBV2 combines with J gene TRBJ2-2; unclear D gene. The germline V gene has CDR1 SNHLY and CDR2 FYNNEI. This CDR3 spans 13 amino acids. Trimming cost V 4 bases and J 1 base, with 4 bases left between them. The CDR3 DNA reads as TGTGCCAGCAGTGGACAGAACACCGGGGAGCTGTTTTTT. It encodes CASSGQNTGELFF.

This clone occurred once. The chain carries TRBV5-1 and TRBJ2-1; 7 bases align to TRBD2. With V trimmed by 0 bases and J by 6 bases, 6 bases remained unmatched. The germline V gene encodes CDR1 SGHRS and CDR2 YFSETQ. This CDR3 comprises 15 residues. CDR3 coding DNA: TGCGCCAGCAGCTTGGGGACTAGTACCTTCAATGAGCAGTTCTTC. This sequence encodes CASSLGTSTFNEQFF.

The rearrangement joins TRBV4-2 to TRBJ2-1; 10 nucleotides agree with TRBD2. J gave up 7 bases and V 4 bases, and 10 bases lay outside the gene matches. The CDR3 loop spans 16 amino acids. Germline CDR1 reads LGHNA; CDR2 reads YNFKEQ. The CDR3 sequence is CASSRPWGAGGNEQFF. CDR3 nucleotides: TGTGCCAGCAGCCGGCCCTGGGGAGCGGGGGGGAATGAGCAGTTCTTC.

This clone was seen a few times. The rearrangement joins TRBV6-1 to TRBJ1-1; TRBD1 aligns across 8 bases. The CDR3 extends over 15 amino acids. Germline assignment: CDR1 MNHNS and CDR2 SASEGT. Trimming at V came to 5 bases and at J to 5 bases, leaving 10 bases not matched to a gene. The CDR3 coding sequence is TGTGCCAGCAGTATTTACCTCAGGGGGCGGACTGAAGCTTTCTTT. This translates into CASSIYLRGRTEAFF.

The rearrangement uses TRBV28 and TRBJ1-6; the D gene is possibly TRBD1 (5 bases). V lost 3 bases and J 4 bases, leaving 10 bases between the germline ends. In germline, CDR1 is MDHEN, CDR2 SYDVKM. The CDR3 runs 15 residues. The CDR3 coding sequence is TGTGCCAGCAGTTTGCAGGAGGGGTATAATTCACCCCTCCACTTT. The encoded protein is CASSLQEGYNSPLHF. Looking up the rest from reference TRBV28 and TRBJ1-6 gives the full variable domain: DVKVTQSSRYLVKRTGEKVFLECVQDMDHENMFWYRQDPGLGLRLIYFSYDVKMKEKGDIPEGYSVSREKKERFSLILESASTNQTSMYLCASSLQEGYNSPLHFGNGTRLTVT.

J is TRBJ1-2 and V is TRBV6-6, with 8 bases identical to TRBD1. This CDR3 has 14 residues. Germline V gene data show CDR1 as MNHNY and CDR2 as SVGAGI (reference sequence). J was trimmed by 2 bases and V by 5 bases; bases with no gene match: 4. Written as DNA, the CDR3 is TGTGCCAGCAGTCTCCAGGGGGCCAACTATGGCTACACCTTC. It encodes CASSLQGANYGYTF.

The rearrangement uses TRBV27 and TRBJ1-5, with D maybe TRBD1 (5 bases). CDR3 length: 15 amino acids. V was shortened by 3 bases and J by 2 bases, with 11 bases between the two germline ends. The germline CDR1 and CDR2 sequences are MNHEY and SMNVEV (reference sequence). The CDR3 here is CASSLVGGGNQPQHF. In nucleotides, the CDR3 is TGTGCCAGCAGTTTGGTAGGAGGGGGCAATCAGCCCCAGCATTTT.

The chain carries TRBV4-1 and TRBJ2-7; D possibly corresponds to TRBD1 (5 bases). Trimming left V 0 bases short and J 11 bases short, with 11 bases between. This CDR3 is built from 12 residues. The germline CDR1 and CDR2 sequences are MGHRA and YSYEKL. In DNA form, the CDR3 reads TGCGCCAGCAGCCAAGATCCCGGACATAAGTACTTC. Translation: CASSQDPGHKYF.

The V and J genes are TRBV6-1 and TRBJ1-2; D might be TRBD1 (6 bases). Between the trimmed V and J ends, which lost 4 bases and 5 bases, there was a span of 14 bases. This CDR3 contains 14 residues. The germline CDR1 and CDR2 sequences are MNHNS and SASEGT. The CDR3 loop reads CASSAPGQLYGYTF. The CDR3 nucleotides read TGTGCCAGCAGTGCACCCGGACAGCTATATGGCTACACCTTC.

This chain connects TRBV11-2 to TRBJ1-2, with unresolved D. Germline CDR1 and CDR2: SGHAT and FQNNGV. V lost 3 bases, J lost 7 bases, and 9 bases lay in between. This CDR3 contains 12 residues. CDR3 sequence (DNA): TGTGCCAGCAGCTTTAAGGAGGGTGGCTACACCTTC. Translation: CASSFKEGGYTF.

This sequence joins TRBV19 and TRBJ1-5; D gene unclear. The V gene's germline CDR1 is LNHDA and CDR2 SQIVND (reference sequence). The CDR3 is 12 residues long. The V end was cut by 7 bases, the J end by 5 bases, with 9 bases between. The CDR3 reads CASIGGYQPQHF. The CDR3 nucleotides read TGTGCCAGTATAGGAGGGTATCAGCCCCAGCATTTT.

This clone turned up a few times. The rearrangement uses TRBV7-8 and TRBJ2-6; a weak D match, TRBD1 (5 bases). V lost 3 bases to trimming and J lost 8 bases, with 20 bases between them. Germline CDR1 SGHVS, CDR2 FQNEAQ. There are 17 residues in the CDR3. DNA of the CDR3: TGTGCCAGCAGCTTCGCCGCCGCTGGGGCCCCCTCCAACGTCCTGACTTTC. As protein: CASSFAAAGAPSNVLTF.

The chain carries TRBV4-3 and TRBJ2-1, with TRBD2 identical over 8 bases. Germline values: CDR1 LGHNA, CDR2 YSLEER. Unmatched junction bases numbered 8, after V lost 4 bases and J lost 0 bases. The CDR3 covers 17 residues. In nucleotides, the CDR3 is TGCGCCAGCAGCCCAGGGCCGGGGGGGAACTCCTACAATGAGCAGTTCTTC. As protein: CASSPGPGGNSYNEQFF.

This clone was seen a few times. The chain has TRBV29-1 and TRBJ2-3; D is perhaps TRBD1 (5 bases). Looked up from germline, CDR1 is SQVTM and CDR2 is ANQGSEA. V was shortened by 5 bases and J by 3 bases, with 12 bases between the two germline ends. There are 13 residues in the CDR3. The CDR3, as DNA: TGCAGCGTTCAGGGCGGCCGGACAGATACGCAGTATTTT. It encodes CSVQGGRTDTQYF.

This clone was picked up one time. V usage is TRBV21-1 and J usage is TRBJ2-5; the table's D call TRBD2 went unverified against the DNA. TRBV21-1 is flagged as a pseudogene. The CDR3 covers 20 residues. The CDR3 sequence: CASSTHLIAGDRRYQETQYF. CDR3 coding DNA: TGTGCCAGCAGCACCCACCTCATAGCGGGGGATCGTAGGTACCAAGAGACCCAGTACTTC.

This sequence joins TRBV5-5 and TRBJ2-3; TRBD2 aligns across 11 bases. The CDR3 covers 17 residues. From germline, CDR1 is SGHKS and CDR2 YYEKEE (reference sequence). V lost 4 bases, J lost 2 bases, and 9 bases stayed unmatched. This CDR3 reads CASSPVLTSGVTDTQYF. CDR3 bases: TGTGCCAGCAGCCCTGTCCTGACTAGCGGGGTCACAGATACGCAGTATTTT.

This rearrangement joins TRBV4-3 to TRBJ1-2, with D possibly matching TRBD1 (5 bases). The CDR3 is 15 amino acids. The germline V gene encodes CDR1 LGHNA and CDR2 YSLEER. V was pared by 0 bases and J by 5 bases, with 13 bases between. CDR3 sequence: CASSQDRGSWYGYTF. The CDR3 DNA follows: TGCGCCAGCAGCCAAGATAGGGGTTCATGGTATGGCTACACCTTC.

The sample holds one count of this clone. The genes are TRBV28 and TRBJ2-1; TRBD1 matches 11 bases. CDR1 MDHEN and CDR2 SYDVKM come from the germline V gene. Trimming at V came to 5 bases and at J to 1 base, leaving 1 base not matched to a gene. CDR3 length: 15 amino acids. The CDR3 loop reads CASSGTGGSYNEQFF. CDR3 DNA: TGTGCCAGCAGTGGGACAGGGGGGTCCTACAATGAGCAGTTCTTC.

This clone has just a few counts. The gene calls are TRBV6-1 and TRBJ1-1, with D possibly being TRBD1 (5 bases). V gave up 2 bases and J gave up 2 bases, with 12 bases separating them. Germline assignment: CDR1 MNHNS and CDR2 SASEGT. This CDR3 has 15 amino acids. CDR3: CASSEYEGVNTEAFF. The CDR3, as DNA: TGTGCCAGCAGTGAATACGAAGGGGTTAACACTGAAGCTTTCTTT.

The chain employs TRBV27 and TRBJ2-2, with 11 bases that match TRBD2. Trimming at V came to 6 bases and at J to 8 bases, leaving 5 bases not matched to a gene. CDR1 is MNHEY and CDR2 is SMNVEV in the germline V gene (reference sequence). This CDR3 is built from 14 residues. CDR3 sequence (DNA): TGTGCCAGCAGACTTAGCGGGGGGGCTGGGGAGCTGTTTTTT. Translated, it gives CASRLSGGAGELFF.

This chain uses TRBV7-9 with TRBJ2-3; TRBD1 aligns across 10 bases. The ends lost 5 bases at V and 2 bases at J; junction bases unmatched: 10. Germline assignment: CDR1 SEHNR and CDR2 FQNEAQ (reference sequence). This CDR3 spans 17 amino acids. CDR3 DNA sequence: TGTGCCAGCAGCAGGACTACGGGACAGGGGACCACAGATACGCAGTATTTT. Its protein is CASSRTTGQGTTDTQYF. The full variable domain, rest sourced from reference TRBV7-9 and TRBJ2-3, is DTGVSQNPRHKITKRGQNVTFRCDPISEHNRLYWYRQTLGQGPEFLTYFQNEAQLEKSRLLSDRFSAERPKGSFSTLEIQRTEQGDSAMYLCASSRTTGQGTTDTQYFGPGTRLTVL.

This clone was detected once. This rearrangement joins TRBV7-9 to TRBJ1-4; 7 nucleotides line up with TRBD1. V shed 4 bases, J shed 2 bases, and the junction held 10 bases outside the gene matches. CDR3 length: 17 amino acids. The V gene's germline CDR1 is SEHNR and CDR2 FQNEAQ (reference sequence). CDR3 region: CASSSTSSGQTNEKLFF. CDR3 nucleotide sequence: TGTGCCAGCAGCTCCACAAGCTCGGGACAGACTAATGAAAAACTGTTTTTT.